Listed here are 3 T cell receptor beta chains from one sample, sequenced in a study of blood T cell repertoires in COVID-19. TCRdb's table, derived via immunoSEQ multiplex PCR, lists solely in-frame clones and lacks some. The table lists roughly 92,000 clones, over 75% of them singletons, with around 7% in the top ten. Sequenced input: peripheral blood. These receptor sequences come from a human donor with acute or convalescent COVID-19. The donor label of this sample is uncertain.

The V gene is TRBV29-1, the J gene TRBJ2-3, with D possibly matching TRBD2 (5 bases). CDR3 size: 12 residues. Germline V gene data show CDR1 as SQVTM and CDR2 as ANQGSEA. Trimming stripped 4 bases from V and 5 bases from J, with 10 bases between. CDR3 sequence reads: CSVAGKGDTQYF. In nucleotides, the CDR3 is TGCAGCGTTGCGGGAAAAGGAGATACGCAGTATTTT.

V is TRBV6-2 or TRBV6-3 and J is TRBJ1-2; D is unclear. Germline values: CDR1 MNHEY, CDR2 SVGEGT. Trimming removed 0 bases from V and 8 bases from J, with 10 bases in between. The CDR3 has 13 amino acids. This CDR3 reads CASSYSLTRGYTF. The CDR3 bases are TGTGCCAGCAGTTACTCCCTGACACGGGGCTACACCTTC.

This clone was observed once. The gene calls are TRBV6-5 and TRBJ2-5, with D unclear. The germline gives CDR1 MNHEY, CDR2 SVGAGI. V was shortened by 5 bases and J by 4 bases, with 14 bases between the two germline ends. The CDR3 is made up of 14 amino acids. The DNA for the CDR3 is TGTGCCAGCAGTCCTCGAGGTTCGGGAGAGACCCAGTACTTC. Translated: CASSPRGSGETQYF.